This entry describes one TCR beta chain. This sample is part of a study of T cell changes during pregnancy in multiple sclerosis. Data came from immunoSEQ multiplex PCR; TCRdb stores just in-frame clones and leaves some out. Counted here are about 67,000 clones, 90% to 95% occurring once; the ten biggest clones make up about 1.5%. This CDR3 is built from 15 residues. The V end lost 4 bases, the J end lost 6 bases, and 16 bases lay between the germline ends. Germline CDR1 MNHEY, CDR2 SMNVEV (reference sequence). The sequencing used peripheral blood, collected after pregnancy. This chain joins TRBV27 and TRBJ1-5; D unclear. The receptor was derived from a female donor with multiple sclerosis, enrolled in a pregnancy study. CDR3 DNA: TGTGCCAGCAGTTCTTACGGAGTCACTTTTCAGCCCCAGCATTTT. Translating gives CASSSYGVTFQPQHF.